These T cell receptor beta chains were read from a single sample in a study of beta chain features in type 1 diabetes. Sequenced by immunoSEQ multiplex PCR; TCRdb stores in-frame clones only, minus some. The sample yields some 900,000 clones, 15% to 20% seen once. Sample: naive CD4+ T cells from blood. The receptor set was obtained from a woman under 30 in good health. Each CDR3 is given with its conserved first and last residue.

V: TRBV18
J: TRBJ2-1
CDR3: CASSPGTGGSYNEQFF

V: TRBV28
J: TRBJ2-3
CDR3: CASSRQGASTDTQYF

V: TRBV15
J: TRBJ2-2
CDR3: CATSSGQGNTGELFF

V: TRBV7-2
J: TRBJ2-5
CDR3: CASSLRSGRVGETQYF

V: TRBV7-2
J: TRBJ2-1
CDR3: CASSPFSGSEQFF

V: TRBV6-6
J: TRBJ2-7
CDR3: CASSYIQNYEQYF

V: TRBV9
J: TRBJ1-1
CDR3: CASSNTGITEAFF

V: TRBV19
J: TRBJ1-5
CDR3: CASSTHQQGGGQPQHF

V: TRBV19
J: TRBJ1-5
CDR3: CASRGASQPQHF

V: TRBV28
J: TRBJ1-4
CDR3: CASQLPGQTEKLFF

V: TRBV4-3
J: TRBJ2-3
CDR3: CASSQELRSGRPDTQYF

V: TRBV6-5
J: TRBJ2-1
CDR3: CASSYFSGTSVEQFF

V: TRBV28
J: TRBJ2-3
CDR3: CASISSGTDTQYF

V: TRBV20-1
J: TRBJ2-1
CDR3: CSAAGLWVQFF

V: TRBV6-1
J: TRBJ1-1
CDR3: CASSGATEAFF

V: TRBV28
J: TRBJ2-1
CDR3: CASSFPSGRGNEQFF